What follows are 20 T cell receptor beta chains derived from one specimen sequenced in a study of T cells in Graves' hyperthyroidism and ophthalmopathy. The source material, RNA transcripts, was used to amplify TCR beta CDR3 regions. The HTBI set primed first-round TCR CDR3 RT-PCR. MiXCR was run by TCRdb on the multiplex PCR reads, yielding one entry per CDR3 protein. This sample has over 300,000 distinct CDR3 sequences, with about 15% found just once. The sequenced material came from blood. The receptors come from an older woman with Graves' hyperthyroidism.

This clonotype was counted only a few times. The chain uses TRBV20-1 and TRBJ2-1; possible D gene TRBD1, 5 bases. The CDR3 contains 13 residues. The germline CDR1 and CDR2 sequences are DFQATT and SNEGSKA (reference sequence). The CDR3 spells CSSGAARSAEQFF. For the CDR3, the DNA is TGCAGCTCTGGGGCCGCGCGGAGTGCTGAGCAGTTCTTC.

This clonotype was observed many times. V is TRBV18 and J is TRBJ2-5, with D possibly being TRBD2 (6 bases). CDR1 KGHSH and CDR2 LQKENI come from the germline V gene. The V and J ends lost 1 base and 2 bases respectively, with 14 bases between them. This CDR3 is 16 amino acids long. The CDR3 spells CASSPQLDSGQETQYF. CDR3 nucleotides: TGTGCCAGCTCACCACAACTCGATAGCGGACAAGAGACCCAGTACTTC.

The table lists this clonotype with many counts. The J gene is TRBJ2-2, the V gene TRBV29-1; weak D call: TRBD1 (6 bases). Looked up from germline, CDR1 is SQVTM and CDR2 is ANQGSEA. The CDR3 contains 12 residues. The V end lost 6 bases, the J end lost 6 bases, and 11 bases lay between the germline ends. For the CDR3, the DNA is TGCAGCGTCATGGGGGCGTCCGGGGAGCTGTTTTTT. Residues: CSVMGASGELFF.

In its sample, this clonotype was seen a few times. The V and J genes are TRBV7-9 and TRBJ1-2; 11 bases match TRBD1. Germline loops: CDR1 SEHNR, CDR2 FQNEAQ (reference sequence). With V trimmed by 5 bases and J by 5 bases, 13 bases remained unmatched. The CDR3 has 17 amino acids. In nucleotides, the CDR3 is TGTGCCAGCAGCCCTGTCGGGGGACAGGGGGACATGTATGGCTACACCTTC. Residues: CASSPVGGQGDMYGYTF.

This chain joins TRBV12-3 or TRBV12-4 and TRBJ1-1, with 11 bases lining up with TRBD1. V lost 7 bases, J lost 10 bases, and 11 bases stayed unmatched. This CDR3 has 14 residues. The CDR3 DNA reads TGTGCCAGCATCTTATCCAGGACAGGGGGCCGAGCTTTCTTT. Its protein is CASILSRTGGRAFF.

This clonotype was observed many times. V is TRBV9 and J is TRBJ1-2; TRBD1 matches 7 bases. The ends lost 4 bases at V and 5 bases at J; junction bases unmatched: 11. Germline-derived CDR1 and CDR2 are SGDLS and YYNGEE. The CDR3 loop spans 15 amino acids. CDR3 sequence reads: CASSPQGGSGYGYTF. In nucleotides, the CDR3 is TGTGCCAGCAGCCCCCAGGGGGGTTCCGGATATGGCTACACCTTC. Supplemented by reference TRBV9 and TRBJ1-2, the full variable domain reads DSGVTQTPKHLITATGQRVTLRCSPRSGDLSVYWYQQSLDQGLQFLIQYYNGEERAKGNILERFSAQQFPDLHSELNLSSLELGDSALYFCASSPQGGSGYGYTFGSGTRLTVV.

This clonotype was recorded many times. J is TRBJ2-5 and V is TRBV11-2; a weak D match, TRBD1 (6 bases). Germline CDR1 and CDR2: SGHAT and FQNNGV. The CDR3 loop spans 17 amino acids. V dropped 5 bases and J dropped 4 bases, with 23 bases sitting between them. In DNA, the CDR3 is TGTGCCAGCAGCCCATCCGGACAGATGGTTGGCCGAGAGACCCAGTACTTC. Protein: CASSPSGQMVGRETQYF.

This clonotype was seen ten or more times. This chain links TRBV7-2 with TRBJ2-7; D uncertain. Germline CDR1 and CDR2: SGHTA and FQGNSA. The germline V and J ends were trimmed by 3 bases and 2 bases, with 11 bases remaining between them. The CDR3 runs 14 residues. Here the CDR3 DNA reads TGTGCCAGCAGCTTTGGGTACTTAGCCTACGAGCAGTACTTC. Translation gives CASSFGYLAYEQYF. Full variable domain (remainder filled in from reference TRBV7-2 and TRBJ2-7): GAGVSQSPSNKVTEKGKDVELRCDPISGHTALYWYRQSLGQGLEFLIYFQGNSAPDKSGLPSDRFSAERTGGSVSTLTIQRTQQEDSAVYLCASSFGYLAYEQYFGPGTRLTVT.

This clonotype was counted only a few times. The chain combines TRBV5-1 with TRBJ1-1; TRBD1 aligns across 8 bases. The germline gives CDR1 SGHRS, CDR2 YFSETQ. CDR3 length: 15 amino acids. With 7 bases clipped from V and 1 base from J, the junction kept 9 bases outside the gene matches. The CDR3 DNA reads as TGCGCCAGCCGACGTTTAGACAGGGGGAACACTGAAGCTTTCTTT. Translated: CASRRLDRGNTEAFF.

This clonotype was seen ten or more times. This sequence joins TRBV20-1 and TRBJ2-1, with 8 positions matching TRBD2. V shed 6 bases, J shed 3 bases, and the junction held 7 bases outside the gene matches. CDR3 size: 14 residues. Looked up from germline, CDR1 is DFQATT and CDR2 is SNEGSKA (reference sequence). CDR3 amino acids: CSAPGGTSYNEQFF. The CDR3, as DNA: TGCAGTGCCCCTGGGGGGACTAGCTACAATGAGCAGTTCTTC.

The rearrangement joins TRBV4-2 to TRBJ1-4; no firm D call. Trimming shortened V by 1 base and J by 0 bases, and 9 bases separated the two germline ends. Germline CDR1 LGHNA, CDR2 YNFKEQ. This CDR3 contains 16 residues. The CDR3: CASSQGLSATNEKLFF. The CDR3 DNA sequence: TGTGCCAGCAGCCAAGGGTTGAGTGCAACTAATGAAAAACTGTTTTTT.

In its sample, this clonotype was seen many times. V is TRBV12-3 or TRBV12-4 and J is TRBJ2-2; tentatively, D is TRBD1 or TRBD2 (6 bases each). The CDR3 has 16 amino acids. Trimming removed 7 bases at V and 3 bases at J, with 18 bases between. The CDR3 DNA reads as TGTGCCAGCAAGCCCCCCGGGGGCATAGACACCGGGGAGCTGTTTTTT. As protein: CASKPPGGIDTGELFF.

On this clonotype: A much larger clone differs from this one at a single base, so this may be a read error. Without the conserved terminal phenylalanine or tryptophan, this CDR3 likely stems from a read error. V and J are TRBV20-1 and TRBJ2-7, with 7 nucleotides matching TRBD2. Germline loops: CDR1 DFQATT, CDR2 SNEGSKA (reference sequence). CDR3 length: 15 residues. V was pared by 1 base and J by 3 bases, with 9 bases of the junction left unmatched. The CDR3 DNA follows: TGCAGTGCTAGAGGGGGGGGGGGAGTAGACTACGAGCAGTACTCC. As protein: CSARGGGGVDYEQYS.

This clonotype was counted at least ten times. This chain links TRBV11-3 with TRBJ2-3, with TRBD1 identical over 8 bases. The CDR3 covers 17 residues. V lost 0 bases to trimming and J lost 4 bases; unmatched junction nucleotides: 9. Germline assignment: CDR1 SGHNT and CDR2 YENEEA. CDR3 nucleotides: TGTGCCAGCAGCTTAGATGGCGGGCAGGGGGCACCAGATACGCAGTATTTT. Residues: CASSLDGGQGAPDTQYF.

This clonotype was seen at least ten times. The rearrangement links TRBV20-1 to TRBJ1-1, with TRBD1 matching over 10 bases. CDR1 is DFQATT and CDR2 is SNEGSKA in the germline V gene (reference sequence). This CDR3 comprises 16 residues. Trimming took 2 bases from V and 0 from J; bases not matched to a gene: 6. CDR3 sequence (DNA): TGCAGTGCTAGACCGGGACAGGGGAGCCTGAACACTGAAGCTTTCTTT. Protein product: CSARPGQGSLNTEAFF.

The chain combines TRBV12-3 or TRBV12-4 with TRBJ2-6; the D is unclear. V lost 6 bases, J lost 1 base, and 10 bases lay in between. CDR3 length equals 15 residues. CDR3: CASSPAQSGANVLTF. The DNA for the CDR3 is TGTGCCAGCAGCCCCGCACAGTCTGGGGCCAACGTCCTGACTTTC.

J is TRBJ2-5 and V is TRBV20-1; 11 nucleotides align to TRBD2. Trimming cost V 3 bases and J 4 bases; bases outside gene matches: 7. Per germline, CDR1 DFQATT and CDR2 SNEGSKA (reference sequence). The CDR3 spans 15 residues. The CDR3 DNA follows: TGCAGTGCTAGCCCACTAGCGGGAGTCGCAGAGACCCAGTACTTC. This translates into CSASPLAGVAETQYF.

In the case of this clonotype: A read error may be the cause here, since a much bigger clone is one base away. This rearrangement joins TRBV30 to TRBJ2-1; D gene unclear. The germline V gene encodes CDR1 GTSNPN and CDR2 SVGIG (reference sequence). The CDR3 runs 15 residues. The CDR3 region is CAWSVAHGLGNGQFF. CDR3 DNA sequence: TGTGCCTGGAGTGTGGCCCACGGTTTAGGTAATGGGCAGTTCTTC.

This clonotype was counted many times. This chain connects TRBV7-2 to TRBJ2-3; D is possibly TRBD2 (6 bases). CDR3 length: 15 amino acids. From germline, CDR1 is SGHTA and CDR2 FQGNSA. Trimming took 4 bases from V and 0 from J, leaving 11 bases between them. The CDR3 DNA reads TGTGCCAGCAGCTCGGGACTTTCTAGCACAGATACGCAGTATTTT. This encodes CASSSGLSSTDTQYF.

The rearrangement links TRBV4-1 to TRBJ2-2; 10 bases align to TRBD2. The CDR3 loop spans 15 amino acids. Germline CDR1 and CDR2: MGHRA and YSYEKL. J was trimmed by 6 bases and V by 4 bases; bases with no gene match: 5. The CDR3 DNA sequence: TGCGCCAGCAGCCCTATGGGACTAGCGCCCGGGGAGCTGTTTTTT. It encodes CASSPMGLAPGELFF.